This note documents a single TCR beta chain sequence. Its target antigen remains unknown. The DNA ends 3 residues before the CDR3 does, and the rest of the CDR3 is filled in from the germline J gene. This sample stems from a study of T cell clonality in common variable immunodeficiency (dated by TCRdb to between 2014 and 2016). General findings and caveats noted by the study authors: CVID TCRbeta sequences reportedly showed fewer deletions and N-nucleotide insertions and lacked highly modified clones with 13 or more V deletions. Healthy controls shared more TCRbeta clones with each other than CVID subjects shared among themselves (p < 0.0001). According to the authors, finding the cause of the higher clonality in CVID would require sequencing the repertoires of T cell subpopulations. Even though DNA input was the same, control samples had an average of about 81,820 unique sequences each, compared with about 31,000 in CVID samples. Correlations between repertoire features and clinical complications were limited by patient heterogeneity within the CVID cohort. TCRbeta clonality was higher in CVID subjects than in healthy controls (t-test p = 0.018), and the increase was most characteristic of about a third of subjects.

For sequencing input, CVID and control samples contributed equivalent amounts of genomic DNA. For every sample, a 60 bp segment covering the rearranged TCRbeta CDR3 region was amplified and then sequenced. The immunoSEQ assay, a bias-corrected multiplex PCR combined with high-throughput sequencing, was used for TCRbeta amplification. Turning to the authors' computational methods: Every unique nucleotide sequence counted as a clone and was annotated with V, D and J genes, copy number and frequency. Sequences were labeled productive if in frame, and non-productive if out of frame or containing stop codons. Clonality was calculated from Shannon's entropy as previously described. The predicted amino acid sequences of productive clones were used to derive the mean CDR3 Kyte-Doolittle hydropathy. The R hclust function was used to hierarchically cluster scaled V gene usage with Manhattan distance and complete linkage. To assess clone sharing by CDR3 amino acid sequence, 12 repertoires per group were resampled over 100 rounds. Repertoires were searched for roughly 63 published EBV-specific and around 230 published CMV-specific TCRbeta sequences. Analysis left out two CVID samples that produced under 10,000 sequences, so 35 to 50 CVID repertoires remained. The source is immuneACCESS, and TCRdb retained only in-frame sequences with V and J called. Part of the clones is not carried over; for the studies checked, unresolved V genes explain less than half of this, and the remainder is unexplained. The V and J calls and the clone size are those of that table, but D and trimming were determined from the DNA. This sample contains 40,000 or so clones, none of which is a singleton. The ten top clones hold less than 4.5% of the sample.

Its CDR3 holds 15 amino acids, cysteine through phenylalanine. Only the CDR3 bases that were read are kept: 36 of them, in frame from base 1. The germline V gene yields SGHRS for CDR1 and YFSETQ for CDR2. Trimming at the junction amounts to 4 bases on V and 0 bases on J, and the germline ends lie 10 bases apart. Predominantly Caucasian heritage was noted among both the CVID patients and the healthy controls. From each donor, roughly 4.5 to 8 ml of heparinized peripheral whole blood was collected. Genomic DNA from adults with common variable immune deficiency (CVID) and from healthy adult controls was used to sequence TCRbeta CDR3 repertoires. There were 22 healthy adult volunteers in the control group (roughly 12 female and some ten male), ranging in age from about 20 to 66 years, with a mean age of around 33. To isolate peripheral blood mononuclear cells, diluted blood was subjected to density centrifugation over Hypaque 1077 or Ficoll-Paque. Genomic DNA was obtained from unsorted mononuclear cells using either Qiagen column purification or a centrifugation-based method.

Recombination linked TRBV5-1 to TRBJ1-4; a weak D assignment points to TRBD1 (6 bases agree). The sample comprised peripheral blood mononuclear cells. This TCR derives from a person aged 18 to 70 in good health. The CDR3 sequence is CASSLGAATNEKLFF. The sequenced part of the CDR3 DNA is TGCGCCAGCAGCCTGGGGGCAGCAACTAATGAAAAA.